A selection of T cell receptor beta chains follows, all from one sample in a study of identical twins. One entry per CDR3 protein, called by TCRdb with MiXCR from the 5' RACE reads. This sample yields some 900,000 distinct CDR3 sequences, of which 9% to 15% are seen a single time; about 1.6% belongs to the top ten. The sample was also linked to a second study, of yellow fever vaccine responses in identical twins.

What was sequenced was PBMCs. All receptors come from a young woman in good health. Both conserved end residues are part of each CDR3. D genes are given only for firm matches. Some rows have no size entry. The others give once, few or many, or a class for an expanded clone.

J: TRBJ2-2; D: NA; V: TRBV21-1; size: few; CDR3: CASRRGGYTGELFF; DNA: TGTGCCAGCAGACGAGGGGGGTACACCGGGGAGCTGTTTTTT
J: TRBJ1-1; D: TRBD1; V: TRBV6-1; size: NA; CDR3: CASKPDRVNTEAFF; DNA: TGTGCCAGCAAGCCGGACAGGGTGAACACTGAAGCTTTCTTT
J: TRBJ2-2; D: TRBD1; V: TRBV15; size: few; CDR3: CATSRDPPGTGGSVTGELFF; DNA: TGTGCCACCAGCAGAGACCCACCCGGGACAGGGGGCAGCGTCACCGGGGAGCTGTTTTTT
J: TRBJ2-7; D: NA; V: TRBV7-9; size: NA; CDR3: CASSSGVTSYEQYF; DNA: TGTGCCAGCAGCTCGGGAGTAACCTCCTACGAGCAGTACTTC
J: TRBJ1-6; D: TRBD1; V: TRBV2; size: NA; CDR3: CASTNDRGLDNSPLHF; DNA: TGTGCCAGCACCAACGACAGGGGCCTTGATAATTCACCCCTCCACTTT
J: TRBJ2-5; D: TRBD1; V: TRBV2; size: NA; CDR3: CASSEALQGAETQYF; DNA: TGTGCCAGCAGTGAAGCTTTACAGGGGGCGGAGACCCAGTACTTC
J: TRBJ2-4; D: TRBD2; V: TRBV18; size: NA; CDR3: CASSPPSGVAKNIQYF; DNA: TGTGCCAGCTCACCACCTAGCGGGGTGGCCAAAAACATTCAGTACTTC
J: TRBJ2-3; D: NA; V: TRBV12-3/TRBV12-4; size: few; CDR3: CASSRRADTQYF; DNA: TGTGCCAGCAGTCGTCGGGCAGATACGCAGTATTTT
J: TRBJ2-1; D: NA; V: TRBV12-3/TRBV12-4; size: many; CDR3: CASSPIGVGFQYNEQFF; DNA: TGTGCCAGCAGTCCAATCGGGGTGGGGTTTCAATACAATGAGCAGTTCTTC
J: TRBJ2-1; D: TRBD1; V: TRBV6-1; size: NA; CDR3: CASDRDRGFDEQFF; DNA: TGTGCCAGCGATCGGGACAGGGGATTCGATGAGCAGTTCTTC
J: TRBJ2-5; D: NA; V: TRBV29-1; size: NA; CDR3: CSVFDGGFAETQYF; DNA: TGCAGCGTTTTCGACGGTGGGTTCGCGGAGACCCAGTACTTC
J: TRBJ2-2; D: NA; V: TRBV29-1; size: few; CDR3: CSARDVGELFF; DNA: TGCAGCGCCCGGGACGTCGGGGAGCTGTTTTTT
J: TRBJ2-1; D: TRBD2; V: TRBV20-1; size: many; CDR3: CSARGQPGTTMYNEQFF; DNA: TGCAGTGCTAGAGGGCAACCGGGGACTACCATGTACAATGAGCAGTTCTTC
J: TRBJ2-6; D: TRBD1; V: TRBV28; size: many; CDR3: CASSDRVVANVLTF; DNA: TGTGCCAGCAGCGACAGGGTTGTGGCCAACGTCCTGACTTTC
J: TRBJ2-7; D: TRBD2; V: TRBV6-1; size: NA; CDR3: CASKGVGTNLAGEQYF; DNA: TGTGCCAGCAAGGGGGTCGGGACTAACTTAGCGGGGGAGCAGTACTTC
J: TRBJ1-2; D: TRBD1; V: TRBV20-1; size: few; CDR3: CSARDLGQARGYTF; DNA: TGCAGTGCTAGAGATCTTGGACAGGCAAGGGGCTACACCTTC
J: TRBJ1-1; D: NA; V: TRBV10-3; size: NA; CDR3: CAISTGPLNTEAFF; DNA: TGTGCCATCAGTACAGGGCCTTTGAACACTGAAGCTTTCTTT
J: TRBJ2-1; D: TRBD2; V: TRBV12-3/TRBV12-4; size: NA; CDR3: CASSLRDRSLLAGAYNEQFF; DNA: TGTGCCAGCAGTTTACGCGACAGGAGTCTTCTAGCGGGGGCTTACAATGAGCAGTTCTTC
J: TRBJ2-7; D: NA; V: TRBV4-1; size: NA; CDR3: CASSQVLLGSSYEQYF; DNA: TGCGCCAGCAGCCAAGTCCTATTAGGGAGCTCCTACGAGCAGTACTTC
J: TRBJ1-1; D: TRBD1; V: TRBV5-6; size: NA; CDR3: CASSEQTGGWDTEAFF; DNA: TGTGCCAGCAGCGAACAGACAGGGGGCTGGGACACTGAAGCTTTCTTT
J: TRBJ1-6; D: NA; V: TRBV28; size: NA; CDR3: CASSLPIGVNPPLHF; DNA: TGTGCCAGCAGTTTACCTATAGGAGTTAATCCACCCCTCCACTTT
J: TRBJ1-2; D: TRBD1; V: TRBV28; size: few; CDR3: CASSETGGKVYGYTF; DNA: TGTGCCAGCAGTGAGACAGGGGGCAAAGTTTATGGCTACACCTTC